The 13 T cell receptor beta chains reported below all come from one sample, sequenced in a study of cytomegalovirus exposure and HLA in healthy donors. The study ran its PCR with 60 Vbeta and 13 Jbeta primers. The method was immunoSEQ multiplex PCR; TCRdb's version includes in-frame clones alone and lacks a portion of them. The data show about 200,000 clones, approximately 80% seen once. The source material was PBMCs. Every receptor here comes from a woman aged 25 to 39 in good health and CMV-seronegative.

This chain uses TRBV12-5 with TRBJ2-5; 10 bases match TRBD1. In germline, CDR1 is LGHNT, CDR2 FRNRAP. The CDR3 contains 15 residues. Trimming removed 1 base from V and 10 bases from J; junction bases left unmatched: 9. The CDR3 here is CASGLATAGDRGQYF. In nucleotides, the CDR3 is TGTGCTAGTGGTTTGGCAACGGCCGGGGACAGGGGCCAGTACTTC.

The CDR3 bases are TGTGCCAGCAGTGAAGTCCTGTCGACTCCCGGGGATGAGCAGTTCTTC. Translation: CASSEVLSTPGDEQFF. The V gene is TRBV6-1, the J gene TRBJ2-1; possible D gene TRBD2, 5 bases. V dropped 1 base and J dropped 8 bases, with 18 bases sitting between them. Germline V lookup: CDR1 MNHNS, CDR2 SASEGT. CDR3 size: 16 residues.

CDR3 amino acids: CASSGGQSYEQYF. In DNA form, the CDR3 reads TGCGCCAGCAGTGGGGGACAGAGCTACGAGCAGTACTTC. The J gene is TRBJ2-7, the V gene TRBV5-1, with TRBD1 matching 7 bases. The V and J ends lost 5 bases and 3 bases, in that order; junction bases with no gene match: 5. CDR3 length: 13 amino acids. Germline V CDR1 and CDR2: SGHRS, YFSETQ.

This sequence joins TRBV25-1 and TRBJ1-2; no clear D gene. Germline loops: CDR1 MGHDK, CDR2 SYGVNS. Trimming left V 5 bases short and J 7 bases short, with 11 bases between. This CDR3 spans 12 amino acids. CDR3: CASSPGVGGYTF. CDR3 in DNA: TGTGCCAGCAGTCCGGGAGTAGGTGGCTACACCTTC.

The genes are TRBV19 and TRBJ1-2; D is unresolved. V was clipped by 6 bases and J by 7 bases, with 12 bases between them. The CDR3 spans 12 residues. Germline CDR1 is LNHDA and CDR2 is SQIVND (reference sequence). The CDR3 is CASSPGVSGYTF. Written as DNA, the CDR3 is TGTGCCAGTAGCCCAGGCGTTTCTGGCTACACCTTC.

CDR3 coding DNA: TGCGCCAGCAGCCTCGGACAGGGGAATCAGCCCCAGCATTTT. It encodes CASSLGQGNQPQHF. The V call is TRBV4-1, the J call TRBJ1-5, with 9 bases that match TRBD1. The CDR3 is made up of 14 amino acids. V dropped 4 bases and J dropped 4; count of bases not matched to a gene: 2. Germline V CDR1 and CDR2: MGHRA, YSYEKL.

The CDR3 nucleotides are TGCGCCAGCAGCGGGGGGGACTACAATGAGCAGTTCTTC. Translated, it gives CASSGGDYNEQFF. The chain recombines TRBV10-1 with TRBJ2-1; 8 bases agree with TRBD2. The CDR3 runs 13 residues. After removal of 6 bases from V and 3 bases from J, the junction contained 1 base not matched to a gene. CDR1 WNHNN and CDR2 SYGVQD come from the germline V gene (reference sequence).

The genes are TRBV6-5 and TRBJ2-7, with a tentative D call TRBD2 (5 bases). The CDR3 is 14 residues long. Germline V gene lookup returns CDR1 MNHEY and CDR2 SVGAGI. Trimming shortened V by 6 bases and J by 1 base, and 13 bases separated the two germline ends. The CDR3, as DNA: TGTGCCAGCAGAACACAAGGAGGTTCCTACGAGCAGTACTTC. Translated: CASRTQGGSYEQYF.

This chain connects TRBV7-9 to TRBJ2-7, with D possibly TRBD1 on 5 matching bases. The V and J ends lost 1 base and 7 bases respectively, with 8 bases between them. This CDR3 comprises 12 residues. Germline loops: CDR1 SEHNR, CDR2 FQNEAQ (reference sequence). DNA for the CDR3: TGTGCCAGCAGCTTAGAGGGGTGGGAGCAGTACTTC. Translated, it gives CASSLEGWEQYF. Together with reference TRBV7-9 and TRBJ2-7, the CDR3 gives the full variable domain: DTGVSQNPRHKITKRGQNVTFRCDPISEHNRLYWYRQTLGQGPEFLTYFQNEAQLEKSRLLSDRFSAERPKGSFSTLEIQRTEQGDSAMYLCASSLEGWEQYFGPGTRLTVT.

Here the CDR3 DNA reads TGTGCCAGCCAACAGGGGGCTGTGGCAGATACGCAGTATTTT. Amino acids: CASQQGAVADTQYF. This chain links TRBV2 with TRBJ2-3; 9 bases match TRBD1. The CDR3 runs to 14 residues. CDR1 is SNHLY and CDR2 is FYNNEI in the germline V gene. Trimming at V came to 8 bases and at J to 4 bases, leaving 7 bases not matched to a gene.

A few counts support this clone. The chain carries TRBV10-3 and TRBJ1-1; no definite D call. The CDR3 loop spans 10 amino acids. V lost 10 bases to trimming and J lost 6 bases, with 9 bases between them. Germline V gives CDR1 ENHRY, CDR2 SYGVKD. The CDR3 region has the DNA TGTGCCACTAGGAGCTCTGAAGCTTTCTTT. Its translation: CATRSSEAFF.

The chain has TRBV15 and TRBJ1-2; 8 nucleotides agree with TRBD1. Germline V gene data show CDR1 as LNHNV and CDR2 as YYDKDF (reference sequence). The ends lost 8 bases at V and 8 bases at J; junction bases unmatched: 4. The CDR3 sequence is 11 residues long. The CDR3 DNA reads as TGTGCCACCGGGACAGGACACGGCTACACCTTC. Its protein product is CATGTGHGYTF.

The chain combines TRBV7-6 with TRBJ1-4, with D maybe TRBD1 (6 bases). Looked up from germline, CDR1 is SGHVS and CDR2 is FNYEAQ. This CDR3 is built from 15 residues. V lost 1 base to trimming and J lost 8 bases, with 14 bases between them. The CDR3 region is CASSLGQGLREKLFF. The DNA for the CDR3 is TGTGCCAGCAGCTTAGGGCAGGGGTTAAGGGAAAAACTGTTTTTT.